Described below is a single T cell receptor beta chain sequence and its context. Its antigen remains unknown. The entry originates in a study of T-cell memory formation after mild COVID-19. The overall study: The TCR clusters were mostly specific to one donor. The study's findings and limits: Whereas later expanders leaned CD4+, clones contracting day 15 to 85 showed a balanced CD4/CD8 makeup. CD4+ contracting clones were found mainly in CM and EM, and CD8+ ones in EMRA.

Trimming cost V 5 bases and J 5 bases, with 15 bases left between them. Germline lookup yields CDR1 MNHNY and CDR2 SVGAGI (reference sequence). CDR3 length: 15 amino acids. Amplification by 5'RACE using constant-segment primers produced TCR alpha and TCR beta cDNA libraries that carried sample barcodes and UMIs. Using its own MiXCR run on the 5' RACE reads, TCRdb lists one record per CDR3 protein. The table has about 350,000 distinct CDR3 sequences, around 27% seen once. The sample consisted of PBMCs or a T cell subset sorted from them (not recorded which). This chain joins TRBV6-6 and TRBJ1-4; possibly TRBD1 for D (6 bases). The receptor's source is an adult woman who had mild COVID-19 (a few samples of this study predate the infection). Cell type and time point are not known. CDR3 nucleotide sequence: TGTGCCAGCAGTCAGGACAGCTATTTCAATGAAAAACTGTTTTTT. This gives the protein CASSQDSYFNEKLFF.